A single sample is the source of the 5 T cell receptor beta chains below, sequenced in a study of cytomegalovirus exposure and HLA in healthy donors. PCR employed 60 Vbeta and 13 Jbeta primers. Clones were read by immunoSEQ multiplex PCR, and TCRdb kept only the in-frame ones, dropping some. The sample contains around 79,000 clones, over 65% of which appear only once. Material for sequencing was PBMCs. The receptors shown here come from a woman aged 40 to 50 in good health and CMV-seropositive.

This chain links TRBV11-2 with TRBJ1-5; D gene ambiguous. The germline V gene has CDR1 SGHAT and CDR2 FQNNGV. The CDR3 totals 15 residues. The ends were cut back, 5 bases at V and 3 bases at J, with 14 bases in the middle. CDR3 in DNA: TGTGCCAGCAGCGCCTCTGACGGGTACAATCAGCCCCAGCATTTT. It is translated as CASSASDGYNQPQHF. Drawing the rest from reference TRBV11-2 and TRBJ1-5, the complete variable domain is EAGVAQSPRYKIIEKRQSVAFWCNPISGHATLYWYQQILGQGPKLLIQFQNNGVVDDSQLPKDRFSAERLKGVDSTLKIQPAKLEDSAVYLCASSASDGYNQPQHFGDGTRLSIL.

The V call is TRBV9, the J call TRBJ1-5, with 7 bases lining up with TRBD1. CDR1 and CDR2 from the germline V gene are SGDLS and YYNGEE. The CDR3 covers 14 residues. Losses at the gene ends were 4 bases for V and 7 bases for J; bases not matched to a gene: 8. The CDR3 DNA follows: TGTGCCAGCAGCTTTACAGGGGCTCAGCAGCCCCAGCATTTT. Its protein product is CASSFTGAQQPQHF.

The chain carries TRBV18 and TRBJ1-1, with D possibly matching TRBD1 (5 bases). Germline loops: CDR1 KGHSH, CDR2 LQKENI. Trimming pared 4 bases from V and 1 base from J, leaving 10 bases between. This CDR3 region has 14 residues. CDR3 DNA sequence: TGTGCCAGCTCACAATCCCAGGGGAACACTGAAGCTTTCTTT. Amino acids: CASSQSQGNTEAFF.

The chain links TRBV19 to TRBJ1-2; unclear D gene. The germline gives CDR1 LNHDA, CDR2 SQIVND (reference sequence). There are 15 residues in the CDR3. Trimming took off 1 base at V and 5 bases at J, with 14 bases between the two ends. CDR3 sequence (DNA): TGTGCCAGTAGTATAGTACCCTTGGGAGGGTATGGCTACACCTTC. It yields the protein CASSIVPLGGYGYTF.

This sequence joins TRBV19 and TRBJ2-1; TRBD2 is a possible D gene (6 bases). The V and J ends lost 1 base and 3 bases respectively, with 13 bases between them. Germline V gives CDR1 LNHDA, CDR2 SQIVND (reference sequence). The CDR3 has 16 amino acids. CDR3 region: CASSIVGLADYNEQFF. The CDR3 DNA sequence: TGTGCCAGTAGTATAGTCGGCTTAGCGGACTACAATGAGCAGTTCTTC.